The rows below give T cell receptor beta chains drawn from one sample of a study of T-cell reconstitution after alpha-beta-depleted transplantation in children. MiXCR, applied by TCRdb to the PCR reads, yields one record per CDR3 protein. The sample shows about 50,000 distinct CDR3 sequences, roughly 5% of them seen only once. The sequencing here drew on PBMCs, mostly from graft donor cells, taken 60 days after TCRalphabeta/CD19-depleted stem cell transplant. Receptors originate from a female patient between 2 and 15 years old who had a stem cell transplant for aplastic anemia, so the T cells may come from the graft donor. The CDR3 runs from the conserved cysteine through the conserved F or W. Fields, in order: D gene, J gene, clone size, V gene, CDR3 protein, CDR3 DNA. A D gene is named only where the DNA matches it firmly. Clone size is stated in some rows and not others, as once, few, many or a class when expanded.

TRBD1 | TRBJ1-2 | many | TRBV6-4 | CASSFGTANYGYTF | TGTGCCAGCAGTTTTGGGACAGCTAACTATGGCTACACCTTC
TRBD2 | TRBJ2-5 | many | TRBV5-4 | CASSLAPGTTSETQYF | TGTGCCAGCAGCTTGGCCCCGGGGACTACCTCAGAGACCCAGTACTTC
- | TRBJ2-2 | - | TRBV9 | CASSVHFRSGTGELFF | TGTGCCAGCAGCGTACACTTTCGCTCGGGTACCGGGGAGCTGTTTTTT
- | TRBJ2-2 | few | TRBV11-2 | CASSPTQRELFF | TGTGCCAGCAGTCCTACTCAGCGGGAGCTGTTTTTT
TRBD2 | TRBJ2-3 | many | TRBV6-1 | CASSELGLAADTQYF | TGTGCCAGCAGTGAATTGGGACTAGCAGCAGATACGCAGTATTTT
TRBD1 | TRBJ1-4 | many | TRBV5-1 | CASSLGTAARVGEKLFF | TGCGCCAGCAGCCTGGGGACAGCCGCTCGTGTGGGTGAAAAACTGTTTTTT
- | TRBJ2-1 | few | TRBV12-3/TRBV12-4 | CASSLGGGQLAYNEQFF | TGTGCCAGCAGCCTAGGGGGGGGTCAGCTCGCCTACAATGAGCAGTTCTTC
- | TRBJ1-5 | many | TRBV28 | CASSLGSRGGGFGQPQHF | TGTGCCAGCAGTTTAGGTTCACGAGGAGGCGGTTTTGGTCAGCCCCAGCATTTT
- | TRBJ2-1 | few | TRBV3-1 | CASSQSGSGNEQFF | TGTGCCAGCAGCCAGTCCGGGAGCGGCAATGAGCAGTTCTTC
TRBD1 | TRBJ1-5 | many | TRBV5-1 | CASSLGTEGNQPQHF | TGCGCCAGCAGCTTAGGGACAGAGGGCAATCAGCCCCAGCATTTT
- | TRBJ2-5 | many | TRBV4-3 | CASSQIYKLKTQYF | TGCGCCAGCAGCCAAATATACAAGTTAAAGACCCAGTACTTC
TRBD2 | TRBJ2-5 | many | TRBV15 | CATSRGGLAGYQETQYF | TGTGCCACCAGCAGAGGGGGGCTAGCGGGGTACCAAGAGACCCAGTACTTC
- | TRBJ2-7 | - | TRBV2 | CASQDAANSVEQYF | TGTGCCAGCCAGGATGCGGCTAATTCGGTCGAGCAGTACTTC
- | TRBJ2-7 | many | TRBV7-9 | CASSLPRGWGYEQYF | TGTGCCAGCAGCTTACCCCGGGGCTGGGGCTACGAGCAGTACTTC
TRBD2 | TRBJ2-3 | many | TRBV20-1 | CIASLAGEVRADTQYF | TGCATCGCTAGCTTAGCGGGAGAGGTTAGGGCAGATACGCAGTATTTT
- | TRBJ1-2 | many | TRBV6-5 | CALSRGLYTF | TGTGCCTTATCCAGGGGCCTCTACACCTTC
- | TRBJ2-7 | many | TRBV5-1 | CASSLGGTATYEQYF | TGCGCCAGCAGCTTGGGGGGGACGGCCACCTACGAGCAGTACTTC
TRBD2 | TRBJ2-7 | many | TRBV5-4 | CASSAGTSGGTYEQYF | TGTGCCAGCAGCGCCGGGACTAGCGGGGGTACCTACGAGCAGTACTTC
- | TRBJ2-7 | many | TRBV28 | CASSLGTSYEQYF | TGTGCCAGCAGTTTAGGGACTTCCTACGAGCAGTACTTC
- | TRBJ2-5 | many | TRBV5-1 | CASSLEWGETQYF | TGCGCCAGCAGCTTGGAGTGGGGAGAGACCCAGTACTTC
TRBD2 | TRBJ2-1 | many | TRBV9 | CASSVSTSERNEQFF | TGTGCCAGCAGCGTTTCGACTAGCGAAAGGAATGAGCAGTTCTTC
TRBD2 | TRBJ2-5 | many | TRBV5-1 | CASSERGGKETQYF | TGCGCCAGCAGCGAGCGGGGGGGAAAAGAGACCCAGTACTTC
- | TRBJ1-6 | many | TRBV9 | CASSVASRGGSNSPLHF | TGTGCCAGCAGCGTAGCTTCAAGAGGGGGAAGCAATTCACCCCTCCACTTT
TRBD1 | TRBJ2-5 | few | TRBV7-9 | CASSSPGQRKTQYF | TGTGCCAGCAGTTCGCCGGGACAGAGAAAGACCCAGTACTTC
- | TRBJ2-5 | many | TRBV5-1 | CASSTQTGSGTETQYF | TGCGCCAGCAGCACCCAGACAGGGAGCGGGACGGAGACCCAGTACTTC
- | TRBJ2-7 | many | TRBV5-5 | CASSLYDGAYEQYF | TGTGCCAGCAGCTTGTACGACGGAGCCTACGAGCAGTACTTC
- | TRBJ2-2 | many | TRBV20-1 | CSARVPGGSSGELFF | TGCAGTGCTAGAGTTCCCGGGGGATCCTCCGGGGAGCTGTTTTTT
TRBD1 | TRBJ2-2 | many | TRBV12-3/TRBV12-4 | CASSPPGQQTGELFF | TGTGCCAGCAGTCCGCCGGGACAGCAAACCGGGGAGCTGTTTTTT
TRBD2 | TRBJ2-1 | - | TRBV5-4 | CASSLAGLADNEQFF | TGTGCCAGCAGCTTGGCGGGACTAGCGGACAATGAGCAGTTCTTC
TRBD1 | TRBJ1-2 | - | TRBV3-1 | CASSRHAGGESEGYTF | TGTGCCAGCAGTCGACATGCAGGGGGCGAGTCGGAAGGCTACACCTTC
- | TRBJ2-3 | many | TRBV5-1 | CASSSGLLALDTQYF | TGCGCCAGCAGCTCGGGGTTACTAGCTCTTGATACGCAGTATTTT
- | TRBJ1-4 | many | TRBV6-5 | CASSSPRTGAIGLFF | TGTGCCAGCAGTTCCCCTCGGACTGGGGCAATCGGACTGTTTTTT
TRBD1 | TRBJ2-7 | many | TRBV6-6 | CASSRKDRPFHF | TGTGCCAGCAGTAGGAAGGACAGGCCGTTCCACTTC
- | TRBJ2-3 | few | TRBV19 | CASSGLESTDTQYF | TGTGCCAGTAGTGGGCTGGAGAGCACAGATACGCAGTATTTT
- | TRBJ2-5 | many | TRBV20-1 | CSARWQGETQYF | TGCAGTGCTAGATGGCAGGGAGAGACCCAGTACTTC
- | TRBJ2-3 | few | TRBV7-9 | CASSLDPGATTDTQYF | TGTGCCAGCAGCTTAGATCCGGGGGCGACCACAGATACGCAGTATTTT
TRBD2 | TRBJ2-3 | many | TRBV12-3/TRBV12-4 | CASSLLGGGARSTDTQYF | TGTGCCAGCAGTTTACTAGGCGGGGGGGCCCGTAGCACAGATACGCAGTATTTT
- | TRBJ1-1 | many | TRBV7-2 | CASSPVGRTEAFF | TGTGCCAGCAGCCCAGTGGGGCGCACTGAAGCTTTCTTT
- | TRBJ2-7 | - | TRBV27 | CASSLRRTYEQYF | TGTGCCAGCAGTTTGAGGAGAACCTACGAGCAGTACTTC
TRBD2 | TRBJ2-5 | many | TRBV5-1 | CASSLEASGGARETQYF | TGCGCCAGCAGCTTGGAGGCTAGCGGGGGGGCCCGAGAGACCCAGTACTTC
- | TRBJ2-3 | many | TRBV25-1 | CASSEGASTDTQYF | TGTGCCAGCAGTGAGGGGGCTAGCACAGATACGCAGTATTTT
- | TRBJ2-7 | many | TRBV20-1 | CSARARWQGEGYEQYF | TGCAGTGCTAGAGCCCGATGGCAGGGAGAAGGCTACGAGCAGTACTTC